The 2 T cell receptor beta chains given below trace back to one sample, sequenced in a study of T cell responses to AZD1222 COVID-19 vaccine. Using immunoSEQ multiplex PCR, the repertoire was profiled, and TCRdb retains in-frame clones only, with some absent. This sample has approximately 150,000 clones; under 95% occur once, and the top ten carry 4.4%. Sequencing used peripheral blood, obtained on day 0 of AZD1222 vaccination. These receptors originate from an adult in good health.

The genes are TRBV28 and TRBJ2-1; 7 bases match TRBD2. With V trimmed by 8 bases and J by 5 bases, 6 bases remained unmatched. The CDR3 runs to 13 residues. Germline V CDR1 and CDR2: MDHEN, SYDVKM. Written as DNA, the CDR3 is TGTGCCAGCGGGGAGGGACTAAACAATGAGCAGTTCTTC. This encodes CASGEGLNNEQFF.

The V gene is TRBV6-5, the J gene TRBJ2-7; D assignment may be TRBD1 or TRBD2 (5 bases each). This CDR3 has 13 amino acids. Trimming took off 6 bases at V and 0 bases at J, with 9 bases between the two ends. The V gene's germline CDR1 is MNHEY and CDR2 SVGAGI. For the CDR3, the DNA is TGTGCCAGCAGCCGGGACCCCTCCTACGAGCAGTACTTC. This encodes CASSRDPSYEQYF.